The 13 T cell receptor beta chains below were found in one sample sequenced in a study of blood T cell repertoires in COVID-19. Clones were read by immunoSEQ multiplex PCR, and TCRdb kept only the in-frame ones, dropping some. This table holds 250,000 or so clones, around 87% found once. The sample consisted of PBMCs or T cells enriched from blood (not recorded which). The receptors here all came from a woman aged 45-65 years who had recovered from COVID-19.

Turning to this clone: An end of the junction does not agree with germline; a read error may underlie this. The CDR3 reads CASSLVAGGSGEQFF. In DNA, the CDR3 is TGTGCTAGCAGCTTAGTAGCGGGAGGGTCGGGTGAGCAGTTCTTC. This chain joins TRBV7-7 and TRBJ2-1, with 11 bases identical to TRBD2. The CDR3 is 15 amino acids. Germline-derived CDR1 and CDR2 are SSHAT and FNYEAQ (reference sequence).

This rearrangement joins TRBV28 to TRBJ1-5; weak D call: TRBD1 (5 bases). The V gene's germline CDR1 is MDHEN and CDR2 SYDVKM. The CDR3 spans 15 residues. Trimming shortened V by 8 bases and J by 5 bases, and 19 bases separated the two germline ends. The CDR3 is CASVFGHGGHQPQHF. CDR3 DNA: TGTGCCAGCGTTTTTGGACACGGAGGGCATCAGCCCCAGCATTTT.

The V and J genes are TRBV6-2 or TRBV6-3 and TRBJ1-5, with D possibly TRBD1 on 6 matching bases. Trimming shortened V by 1 base and J by 2 bases, and 15 bases separated the two germline ends. The germline gives CDR1 MNHEY, CDR2 SVGEGT. CDR3 length: 17 residues. DNA of the CDR3: TGTGCCAGCAGTTACTGGAACGCGGGGGCCGGCAATCAGCCCCAGCATTTT. Its translation is CASSYWNAGAGNQPQHF.

V gene TRBV15 combines with J gene TRBJ2-1, with D perhaps matching TRBD2 (6 bases). The length of the CDR3 is 13 residues. The germline gives CDR1 LNHNV, CDR2 YYDKDF (reference sequence). V gave up 0 bases and J gave up 8 bases, with 8 bases separating them. The CDR3 here is CATSRERRDEQFF. As DNA, the CDR3 is TGTGCCACCAGCAGAGAACGGAGGGATGAGCAGTTCTTC.

The chain links TRBV19 to TRBJ1-5, with 9 bases lining up with TRBD1. CDR1 and CDR2 from the germline V gene are LNHDA and SQIVND (reference sequence). The CDR3 has 15 residues. V lost 8 bases to trimming and J lost 4 bases; unmatched junction nucleotides: 9. The CDR3, as DNA: TGTGCCAGTGCTTCGGGACAGGGCCTTAATCAGCCCCAGCATTTT. Protein sequence: CASASGQGLNQPQHF.

J is TRBJ2-7 and V is TRBV6-1; a weak D match, TRBD2 (6 bases). From germline, CDR1 is MNHNS and CDR2 SASEGT. The CDR3 extends over 20 amino acids. Trimming shortened V by 4 bases and J by 0 bases, and 28 bases separated the two germline ends. The CDR3 loop reads CASSVGPSARRAGSSYEQYF. The CDR3 nucleotides are TGTGCCAGCAGTGTAGGCCCCTCAGCAAGGAGGGCGGGAAGCTCCTACGAGCAGTACTTC.

This clone was observed a few times. The chain links TRBV28 to TRBJ1-2; D gene ambiguous. CDR1 and CDR2 from the germline V gene are MDHEN and SYDVKM. This CDR3 has 14 residues. Trimming stripped 6 bases from V and 8 bases from J, with 19 bases between. CDR3 in DNA: TGTGCCAGCAGGTCGACGGGGTATACTGGGGGCTACACCTTC. Its protein product is CASRSTGYTGGYTF.

The chain recombines TRBV10-3 with TRBJ1-1; weak D call: TRBD1 (5 bases). V lost 10 bases and J lost 0, with 18 bases in between. Per germline, CDR1 ENHRY and CDR2 SYGVKD. The CDR3 runs to 15 residues. The DNA of the CDR3 is TGTGCCACACTTTTGGGACTAGGGATGAACACTGAAGCTTTCTTT. This gives the protein CATLLGLGMNTEAFF.

This chain joins TRBV4-1 and TRBJ2-7; 9 bases are shared with TRBD2. Germline loops: CDR1 MGHRA, CDR2 YSYEKL. Trimming removed 6 bases from V and 3 bases from J; junction bases left unmatched: 6. There are 14 residues in the CDR3. The CDR3 loop is CASRRVAGDYEQYF. Here the CDR3 DNA reads TGCGCCAGCAGACGCGTAGCGGGAGACTACGAGCAGTACTTC.

CDR3 amino acids: CASSQRRSQGWDEQYF. CDR3 nucleotides: TGTGCCAGCAGCCAGAGGCGGTCCCAGGGTTGGGACGAGCAGTACTTC. This sequence joins TRBV3-1 (or the pseudogene TRBV3-2) and TRBJ2-7; perhaps TRBD1 as D (5 bases). The CDR3 is made up of 16 amino acids. Germline V gene lookup returns CDR1 LGHDT and CDR2 YNNKEL (reference sequence). V lost 3 bases to trimming and J lost 5 bases, with 20 bases between them.

This clone was observed once. This rearrangement joins TRBV28 to TRBJ1-5; D unclear. This CDR3 contains 14 residues. Germline V gives CDR1 MDHEN, CDR2 SYDVKM. Trimming cost V 0 bases and J 1 base, with 4 bases left between them. As DNA, the CDR3 is TGTGCCAGCAGTTTATGGCAGAGCAATCAGCCCCAGCATTTT. Its translation: CASSLWQSNQPQHF.

This sequence joins TRBV3-1 (or the pseudogene TRBV3-2) and TRBJ2-1; a possible D gene is TRBD2 (6 bases). Germline CDR1 is LGHDT and CDR2 is YNNKEL (reference sequence). With 0 bases removed from V and 0 bases from J, the gap between germline ends came to 15 bases. The CDR3 has 18 amino acids. The CDR3 here is CASSQERGKGSSYNEQFF. The CDR3 DNA sequence: TGTGCCAGCAGCCAAGAACGGGGGAAGGGTAGCTCCTACAATGAGCAGTTCTTC.

This clone occurred a few times. The V gene is TRBV7-9, the J gene TRBJ2-7; D is perhaps TRBD2 (5 bases). This CDR3 is built from 15 residues. The germline V gene encodes CDR1 SEHNR and CDR2 FQNEAQ (reference sequence). Trimming shortened V by 7 bases and J by 6 bases, and 22 bases separated the two germline ends. The CDR3 nucleotides read TGTGCCAGCACCCTCCGCCAGGCCGGGAATTCCGAGCAGTACTTC. It codes for CASTLRQAGNSEQYF.